This TCR beta chain was captured in a study of regulatory T cells in long-lasting Graves disease. This CDR3 contains 12 residues. The germline CDR1 and CDR2 sequences are DFQATT and SNEGSKA (reference sequence). Trimming stripped 6 bases from V and 7 bases from J, with 16 bases between. The time point denotes: newly diagnosed GD, antithyroid drugs for less than 3 months. PBMCs provided the RNA from which the TCR library was made. Assembly of TCR beta libraries relied on iRepertoire HTBI primers together with Arm-PCR of CDR3 regions. From the multiplex PCR reads, TCRdb called clonotypes with MiXCR, one entry per CDR3 protein. The table records 600,000 to 650,000 distinct CDR3 sequences, about 15% of them present only once. In addition, the sample was reused for a study of T cells in Graves' hyperthyroidism and ophthalmopathy. That study reports: The study defined stable Graves' hyperthyroidism as no ophthalmopathy progression within 18 months.

This TCR came from a woman in her twenties or thirties with Graves disease. The source was peripheral blood mononuclear cells (PBMCs), collected at new diagnosis, from a patient treated with antithyroid drugs. The J gene is TRBJ2-7, the V gene TRBV20-1; D remains ambiguous. CDR3 residues: CSATNPVVEQYF. The CDR3 DNA is TGCAGTGCCACAAATCCGGTAGTGGAGCAGTACTTC.